The rows below give T cell receptor beta chains drawn from one sample of a study of cytomegalovirus exposure and HLA in healthy donors. Profiling relied on immunoSEQ multiplex PCR, and the TCRdb table lists in-frame clones only, not all of them. This sample has 150,000 or so clones, with 85% to 95% found just once. Sequenced: PBMCs. All receptors derive from a man aged 18 to 30 in good health and CMV-seropositive. CDR3s include the opening cysteine and the closing phenylalanine or tryptophan. D genes are given only for firm matches. Size is omitted from some rows. Given values are once, few, many or a class for expanded clones.

abundance,d_gene,j_gene,v_gene,CDR3aa,CDR3nt
.,.,TRBJ2-2,TRBV11-2,CASSLTGVNTGELFF,TGTGCCAGCAGCTTAACGGGTGTAAACACCGGGGAGCTGTTTTTT
few,TRBD2,TRBJ2-7,TRBV7-3,CASSSGLAGVSEQYF,TGTGCCAGCAGCTCCGGACTAGCGGGAGTGTCAGAGCAGTACTTC
once,.,TRBJ2-5,TRBV21-1,CASSVGTMRETQYF,TGTGCCAGCAGCGTAGGGACAATGCGAGAGACCCAGTACTTC
.,.,TRBJ2-2,TRBV30,CAWLRGLTEAGELFF,TGTGCCTGGCTTCGAGGGCTAACGGAGGCCGGGGAGCTGTTTTTT
.,.,TRBJ2-3,TRBV7-8,CASSSIGARSGGRHIDTQYF,TGTGCCAGCAGCTCGATTGGGGCCCGTAGCGGCGGGCGTCACATAGATACGCAGTATTTT
.,TRBD1,TRBJ2-7,TRBV7-9,CASSLIRGQTFGYSYEQYF,TGTGCCAGCAGTTTGATCAGGGGGCAGACGTTCGGCTACTCCTACGAGCAGTACTTC
.,TRBD1,TRBJ2-7,TRBV19,CASRTGTGQDEQYF,TGTGCCTCTAGAACCGGGACAGGCCAGGACGAGCAGTACTTC
.,.,TRBJ2-5,TRBV2,CASMGGLQETQYF,TGTGCCAGCATGGGCGGGTTACAAGAGACCCAGTACTTC
.,TRBD1,TRBJ2-7,TRBV5-5,CASSLAPDRGYYEQYF,TGTGCCAGCAGCTTGGCTCCGGACAGGGGGTACTACGAGCAGTACTTC
.,.,TRBJ2-3,TRBV11-2,CASSLDIDTQYF,TGTGCCAGCAGCTTAGATATAGATACGCAGTATTTT
.,TRBD1,TRBJ1-4,TRBV29-1,CSAGQGGNEKLFF,TGCAGCGCCGGACAGGGAGGGAATGAAAAACTGTTTTTT
.,TRBD2,TRBJ2-3,TRBV6-1,CASSKRDSHTDTQYF,TGTGCCAGCAGTAAGCGGGACTCGCACACAGATACGCAGTATTTT
.,TRBD1,TRBJ2-5,TRBV19,CASSKVQTGGEQGTQYF,TGTGCCAGTAGTAAGGTTCAGACAGGGGGCGAGCAGGGGACCCAGTACTTC
.,.,TRBJ2-7,TRBV14,CASSQDGQFRHF,TGTGCCAGCAGCCAAGACGGACAGTTCAGGCACTTC
.,.,TRBJ1-4,TRBV7-3,CASSPSGASGEKLFF,TGTGCCAGCAGCCCATCTGGGGCCTCCGGTGAAAAACTGTTTTTT
.,TRBD1,TRBJ1-2,TRBV6-5,CATGRRTGYGYTF,TGTGCCACTGGCCGAAGGACAGGGTATGGCTACACCTTC
.,.,TRBJ2-2,TRBV29-1,CSVGAASNTGELFF,TGCAGCGTCGGAGCGGCGTCGAACACCGGGGAGCTGTTTTTT
.,TRBD2,TRBJ2-2,TRBV7-6,CASSLMSGIGAGELFF,TGTGCCAGCAGCTTAATGAGCGGGATAGGCGCCGGGGAGCTGTTTTTT
.,TRBD1,TRBJ1-1,TRBV19,CAARQGFRNTEAFF,TGTGCCGCACGACAGGGCTTCCGGAACACTGAAGCTTTCTTT
.,.,TRBJ1-1,TRBV29-1,CSVRQVPYTEAFF,TGCAGCGTTCGACAGGTTCCCTACACTGAAGCTTTCTTT
once,TRBD2,TRBJ2-2,TRBV28,CASSFPSSTSGRNTGELFF,TGTGCCAGCAGTTTCCCCTCCTCGACTAGCGGAAGGAACACCGGGGAGCTGTTTTTT
.,TRBD1,TRBJ1-2,TRBV27,CASRPGQGVSGYTF,TGTGCCAGCAGACCGGGACAGGGAGTGAGTGGCTACACCTTC
.,TRBD2,TRBJ2-3,TRBV29-1,CSVTSGSVGDTQYF,TGCAGCGTCACTAGCGGGAGCGTTGGGGATACGCAGTATTTT
.,.,TRBJ1-4,TRBV9,CASSGGVGRSTNEKLFF,TGTGCCAGCAGCGGAGGGGTGGGGAGGTCAACTAATGAAAAACTGTTTTTT
.,.,TRBJ1-5,TRBV2,CASSGRGSGNQPQHF,TGTGCCAGCAGCGGCAGGGGAAGTGGCAATCAGCCCCAGCATTTT
once,.,TRBJ2-1,TRBV18,CASSPDVPGNNEQFF,TGTGCCAGCTCACCGGACGTCCCGGGGAACAATGAGCAGTTCTTC